A selection of T cell receptor beta chains follows, all from one sample in a study of T-cell reconstitution after alpha-beta-depleted transplantation in children. In TCRdb, the PCR reads were re-called with MiXCR into one record per CDR3 protein. The top ten hold approximately 9.9% of the sample, which has fewer than 400,000 distinct CDR3 sequences, approximately 23% seen once. The specimen was PBMCs, mostly from graft donor cells, collected 180 days after TCRalphabeta/CD19-depleted stem cell transplant. The receptors originated from a male patient aged 10 to 17 who had a stem cell transplant for acute lymphoblastic leukemia, so the T cells may come from the graft donor. Both conserved end residues are part of each CDR3. Each record gives: D gene, V gene, clone size, J gene, CDR3 protein, CDR3 DNA. D genes are given only for firm matches. Only part of the rows carry a size: once, few, many, or a class if the clone is expanded.

>-|TRBV19|few|TRBJ1-1
CASSIGPDFNTEAFF
TGTGCCAGTAGTATAGGGCCAGACTTTAACACTGAAGCTTTCTTT
>TRBD2|TRBV7-2|few|TRBJ2-7
CASSLGTSGAPYEQYF
TGTGCCAGCAGCTTAGGGACTAGCGGGGCCCCCTACGAGCAGTACTTC
>-|TRBV7-3|many|TRBJ2-1
CASSLMGRYNEQFF
TGTGCCAGCAGCTTAATGGGCAGGTATAATGAGCAGTTCTTC
>TRBD2|TRBV6-2/TRBV6-3|-|TRBJ2-5
CASTPGHENSEREGWETQYF
TGTGCCAGCACCCCTGGACACGAAAACTCCGAGCGGGAGGGTTGGGAGACCCAGTACTTC
>-|TRBV20-1|-|TRBJ2-1
CSARDIIPSSPSYNEQFF
TGCAGTGCTAGAGATATTATACCGAGTTCCCCCTCCTACAATGAGCAGTTCTTC
>-|TRBV5-1|few|TRBJ2-3
CASSLVRPSADTQYF
TGCGCCAGCAGCTTGGTTCGTCCCTCGGCAGATACGCAGTATTTT
>-|TRBV6-1|-|TRBJ2-2
CASSVYPDSGGTGELFF
TGTGCCAGCAGTGTTTACCCGGACAGTGGGGGGACCGGGGAGCTGTTTTTT
>TRBD1|TRBV12-3/TRBV12-4|-|TRBJ2-7
CASSYGFFRARGPPSYEQYF
TGTGCCAGCAGTTATGGGTTTTTCCGGGCCAGGGGGCCCCCCTCCTACGAGCAGTACTTC
>-|TRBV5-6|-|TRBJ2-2
CASYRYRGRLFF
TGTGCCAGTTATCGCTACCGAGGGAGGCTGTTTTTT
>-|TRBV20-1|few|TRBJ1-1
CSATANTEAFF
TGCAGTGCCACAGCGAACACTGAAGCTTTCTTT
>TRBD2|TRBV2|-|TRBJ2-1
CASSVPLAGLSNEQFF
TGTGCCAGCAGTGTCCCACTAGCGGGGTTGTCCAATGAGCAGTTCTTC
>-|TRBV10-1|many|TRBJ2-5
CASSQGAFQETQYF
TGCGCCAGCAGTCAAGGGGCGTTCCAAGAGACCCAGTACTTC
>-|TRBV12-5|few|TRBJ2-1
CASGPSNEQFF
TGTGCTAGTGGACCCAGCAATGAGCAGTTCTTC
>TRBD1|TRBV25-1|-|TRBJ1-1
CASSEVGQGKAFF
TGTGCCAGCAGTGAAGTCGGACAGGGAAAAGCTTTCTTT
>-|TRBV20-1|-|TRBJ1-1
CSAPVGTEAFF
TGCAGTGCCCCCGTCGGCACTGAAGCTTTCTTT
>TRBD2|TRBV6-4|few|TRBJ2-2
CASGPLAGGTGELFF
TGTGCCAGCGGACCGCTAGCGGGAGGAACCGGGGAGCTGTTTTTT
>-|TRBV9|-|TRBJ2-7
CASSVGSGHLSYEQYF
TGTGCCAGCAGCGTAGGGTCGGGACACCTCTCCTACGAGCAGTACTTC
>-|TRBV2|-|TRBJ1-5
CASTLGEVQPQHF
TGTGCCAGCACTCTTGGGGAAGTGCAGCCCCAGCATTTT
>TRBD2|TRBV5-1|many|TRBJ2-1
CASSLGLAGVYNEQFF
TGCGCCAGCAGCTTGGGGCTAGCGGGAGTCTACAATGAGCAGTTCTTC
>TRBD1|TRBV20-1|-|TRBJ2-5
CSAGDSRKETQYF
TGCAGTGCTGGGGACAGTCGAAAAGAGACCCAGTACTTC
>-|TRBV29-1|few|TRBJ2-3
CSVEGAKRHTDTQYF
TGCAGCGTTGAAGGGGCGAAGCGGCACACAGATACGCAGTATTTT
>-|TRBV5-1|-|TRBJ1-2
CASSPGDYYGYTF
TGCGCCAGCAGCCCGGGGGACTACTATGGCTACACCTTC
>-|TRBV14|-|TRBJ1-2
CASSQGRDYGYTF
TGTGCCAGCAGCCAGGGGCGCGACTATGGCTACACCTTC
>-|TRBV5-1|few|TRBJ2-7
CASSLWDQNYEQYF
TGCGCCAGCAGCTTGTGGGACCAAAACTACGAGCAGTACTTC
>-|TRBV3-1|-|TRBJ2-3
CASSQAGDTQYF
TGTGCCAGCAGCCAAGCAGGAGATACGCAGTATTTT